The source of this T cell receptor beta chain is a study of blood T cell repertoires in COVID-19. About the study: T cells, B-cell-depleted T cells, or PBMCs provided the cDNA or gDNA that served as material.

Germline loops: CDR1 SSHAT, CDR2 FNYEAQ (reference sequence). The CDR3 spans 15 residues. This clone came up once. At one end, the junction sequence differs from germline, possibly due to a read error. As originally analysed: Counts of nucleated cells, estimated from reference gene primer amplification, were obtained. TCRdb's table, derived via immunoSEQ multiplex PCR, lists solely in-frame clones and lacks some. For V, J and clone size, that table is used; D and trimming come from the DNA. The sample includes tens of thousands of clones, about 89% of them seen just once. The chain employs TRBV7-7 and TRBJ2-1; TRBD2 aligns across 9 bases. This receptor was taken from a man aged 55-75 years with COVID-19, enrolled during active disease. The sequenced sample consisted of peripheral blood. CDR3 amino acids: CASSPTSGPYNEQFF. DNA for the CDR3: TGTGCTAGCAGCCCGACTAGCGGACCATACAATGAGCAGTTCTTC.